These 5 T cell receptor beta chains originate from one sample sequenced in a study of PD-L1 blockade in urothelial cancer. As for time point: pretreatment peripheral blood. Data came from immunoSEQ multiplex PCR; TCRdb stores just in-frame clones and leaves some out. The sample lists roughly 67,000 clones; around 88% were seen once. The specimen was PBMCs, collected around atezolizumab (anti-PD-L1) treatment. Receptor source: a man aged 60 to 75 with urothelial cancer.

V gene TRBV5-8 combines with J gene TRBJ2-7, with D perhaps TRBD1 (6 bases). The CDR3 has 13 amino acids. Germline CDR1 is SGHTS and CDR2 is YDEGEE. Between the trimmed V and J ends, which lost 5 bases and 3 bases, there was a span of 12 bases. CDR3 protein: CASRQGYSYEQYF. CDR3 in DNA: TGTGCCAGCAGACAGGGTTATAGCTACGAGCAGTACTTC.

The V gene is TRBV10-2, the J gene TRBJ1-1, with D tentatively TRBD1 (6 bases). Germline V lookup: CDR1 WSHSY, CDR2 SAAADI. V was pared by 7 bases and J by 1 base, with 10 bases between. There are 13 residues in the CDR3. The CDR3 spells CASKPGANTEAFF. Here the CDR3 DNA reads TGCGCCAGCAAGCCAGGGGCGAACACTGAAGCTTTCTTT.

The V gene is TRBV11-2, the J gene TRBJ1-1; 8 bases match TRBD1. The CDR3 is 15 amino acids. Per the germline V gene, CDR1 is SGHAT and CDR2 is FQNNGV. Trimming cost V 2 bases and J 6 bases; bases outside gene matches: 8. CDR3 sequence reads: CASSLMRTGKAEAFF. CDR3 sequence (DNA): TGTGCCAGCAGCTTAATGAGGACAGGGAAAGCTGAAGCTTTCTTT.

The table lists this clone with a few counts. The chain carries TRBV12-5 and TRBJ2-1; 7 positions agree with TRBD1. The CDR3 covers 15 residues. J gave up 2 bases and V 4 bases, and 5 bases lay outside the gene matches. Germline loops: CDR1 LGHNT, CDR2 FRNRAP. CDR3 sequence: CASGSTGKTYNEQFF. For the CDR3, the DNA is TGTGCTAGTGGTTCGACAGGGAAGACCTACAATGAGCAGTTCTTC.

The V call is TRBV9, the J call TRBJ1-2, with a possible D match to TRBD1 (6 bases). The germline gives CDR1 SGDLS, CDR2 YYNGEE. V shed 2 bases and J shed 1 base, with 12 bases lying between them. The CDR3 loop spans 15 amino acids. CDR3 sequence (DNA): TGTGCCAGCAGCGTCGGGACACCAGTTAACTATGGCTACACCTTC. It translates to CASSVGTPVNYGYTF. The whole variable domain, remainder taken from reference TRBV9 and TRBJ1-2, is DSGVTQTPKHLITATGQRVTLRCSPRSGDLSVYWYQQSLDQGLQFLIQYYNGEERAKGNILERFSAQQFPDLHSELNLSSLELGDSALYFCASSVGTPVNYGYTFGSGTRLTVV.